These T cell receptor beta chains were read from a single sample in a study of shared clonotypes between healthy human individuals. TCRdb's copy holds only in-frame clones and misses some; the assay was immunoSEQ multiplex PCR. The table lists some 740,000 clones, 80% to 95% of them singletons, with about 24% in the top ten. Sequencing was performed on naive CD8+ T cells sorted from blood. Receptor source: a young man in good health. Both conserved end residues are part of each CDR3. The D gene is left open where the match is weak. Size is stated for part of the rows, as once, few or many counts, or as a class when the clone is expanded.

TRBV20-1	TRBJ2-7	-	-	CSAFTIYEQYF	TGCAGTGCATTTACCATTTACGAGCAGTACTTC
TRBV6-1	TRBJ1-1	-	-	CASSGRDVKKAFF	TGTGCCAGCAGTGGCCGGGACGTAAAAAAAGCTTTCTTT
TRBV13	TRBJ2-7	once	-	CASSGGARGQYF	TGTGCCAGCAGCGGCGGGGCTCGCGGGCAGTACTTC
TRBV9	TRBJ2-3	-	-	CASSVDMGTDTQYF	TGTGCCAGCAGCGTCGATATGGGCACAGATACGCAGTATTTT
TRBV2	TRBJ2-2	-	-	CASSDLMGLNTGELFF	TGTGCCAGCAGTGATTTAATGGGCTTGAACACCGGGGAGCTGTTTTTT
TRBV9	TRBJ2-7	-	-	CASSAYRVGEQYF	TGTGCCAGCAGCGCGTACAGGGTGGGCGAGCAGTACTTC
TRBV4-1	TRBJ1-1	-	-	CASSHPSNGDQNTEAFF	TGCGCCAGCAGCCATCCTTCAAACGGGGACCAGAACACTGAAGCTTTCTTT
TRBV28	TRBJ2-7	-	TRBD2	CASSFDGLDPYEQYF	TGTGCCAGCAGTTTTGATGGACTAGACCCCTACGAGCAGTACTTC
TRBV30	TRBJ1-2	-	-	CAWTPGGLPAYGYTF	TGTGCCTGGACTCCAGGTGGCCTCCCAGCCTATGGCTACACCTTC
TRBV11-2	TRBJ1-4	-	-	CASSLVGAYEKLFF	TGTGCCAGCAGCTTAGTGGGGGCTTATGAAAAACTGTTTTTT
TRBV15	TRBJ2-1	-	-	CATSRDRRQEQFF	TGTGCCACCAGCAGAGATAGGCGACAAGAGCAGTTCTTC
TRBV6-5	TRBJ2-2	-	-	CASSNRVTGELFF	TGTGCCAGCAGTAACAGGGTTACCGGGGAGCTGTTTTTT
TRBV4-1	TRBJ1-3	-	-	CASSAGRSSGNTIYF	TGCGCCAGCAGCGCGGGACGGTCCTCTGGAAACACCATATATTTT
TRBV29-1	TRBJ2-2	-	-	CSVEKKNTGELFF	TGCAGCGTTGAAAAGAAGAACACCGGGGAGCTGTTTTTT
TRBV7-9	TRBJ2-3	-	-	CASSGDTQYF	TGTGCCAGCTCGGGAGATACGCAGTATTTT
TRBV5-1	TRBJ2-7	-	-	CASSLGAGLGEQYF	TGCGCCAGCAGCTTGGGGGCAGGGTTGGGCGAGCAGTACTTC
TRBV7-8	TRBJ2-1	-	TRBD1	CASSLTGTGDNEQFF	TGTGCCAGCAGCTTAACAGGGACAGGGGACAATGAGCAGTTCTTC
TRBV7-9	TRBJ2-5	few	TRBD1	CASSRGQGLWETQYF	TGTGCCAGCAGCCGGGGACAGGGTCTTTGGGAGACCCAGTACTTC
TRBV5-6	TRBJ2-7	-	-	CASSLNSGGEQYF	TGTGCCAGCAGCTTAAATTCCGGAGGCGAGCAGTACTTC
TRBV28	TRBJ2-7	-	TRBD1	CASFPTGSYEQYF	TGTGCCAGCTTCCCGACAGGGTCCTACGAGCAGTACTTC
TRBV27	TRBJ2-1	-	TRBD2	CASRLAGVLNEQFF	TGTGCCAGCAGGCTAGCGGGAGTGCTCAATGAGCAGTTCTTC
TRBV27	TRBJ1-4	-	-	CASSRRGGEEKLFF	TGTGCCAGCAGTAGACGCGGGGGAGAAGAAAAACTGTTTTTT
TRBV19	TRBJ1-5	-	-	CASSTFLDQPQHF	TGTGCCAGTAGTACCTTCTTAGATCAGCCCCAGCATTTT
TRBV7-2	TRBJ2-4	once	-	CASSVTIGLAKNIQYF	TGTGCCAGCAGCGTGACTATCGGACTAGCCAAAAACATTCAGTACTTC
TRBV11-3	TRBJ2-7	once	-	CASSPSWGSGEQYF	TGTGCCAGCAGCCCGAGTTGGGGGTCGGGGGAGCAGTACTTC
TRBV4-3	TRBJ2-5	-	-	CASSQDGDFGETQYF	TGCGCCAGCAGCCAAGACGGTGATTTCGGGGAGACCCAGTACTTC
TRBV4-3	TRBJ1-1	-	-	CASSEGSSGVMRAFF	TGCGCCAGCAGCGAAGGGTCCTCGGGGGTGATGAGGGCTTTCTTT
TRBV28	TRBJ2-7	-	-	CASSWLGLMGRYF	TGTGCCAGCAGTTGGTTGGGCCTTATGGGTAGGTACTTC
TRBV28	TRBJ2-7	-	TRBD2	CASSFNGLAGANPYEQYF	TGTGCCAGCAGTTTTAACGGACTAGCGGGTGCTAACCCCTACGAGCAGTACTTC
TRBV27	TRBJ1-5	-	-	CASSLIIRPQHF	TGTGCCAGCAGTTTAATCATCAGGCCCCAGCATTTT
TRBV7-9	TRBJ2-3	-	-	CASKSGGLGGNTQYF	TGTGCCAGCAAAAGCGGTGGACTAGGGGGAAATACGCAGTATTTT
TRBV7-9	TRBJ2-7	once	TRBD2	CASSLAGGAYEQYF	TGTGCCAGCAGCTTAGCCGGGGGGGCCTACGAGCAGTACTTC
TRBV7-9	TRBJ2-7	-	-	CASSPRESYEQYF	TGTGCCAGCAGCCCTCGAGAGTCCTACGAGCAGTACTTC
TRBV7-8	TRBJ2-7	-	TRBD1	CASSLGSSRGRGQGKNEQYF	TGTGCCAGCAGCTTAGGGTCCTCCCGTGGGAGGGGACAGGGGAAAAACGAGCAGTACTTC
TRBV11-3	TRBJ1-1	-	TRBD1	CASSLGYEGAGTEAFF	TGTGCCAGCAGCTTAGGGTACGAGGGGGCGGGCACTGAAGCTTTCTTT
TRBV21-1	TRBJ2-7	-	-	CASRRDRGLCEQYF	TGTGCCAGCCGGAGGGACAGGGGGCTCTGTGAGCAGTACTTC
TRBV2	TRBJ2-3	-	TRBD2	CASAGTSDSSDTQYF	TGTGCCAGCGCCGGGACTAGCGATTCGTCAGATACGCAGTATTTT
TRBV27	TRBJ2-7	-	TRBD1	CASTMSRGRAEQYF	TGTGCCAGCACTATGAGCAGGGGGCGCGCCGAGCAGTACTTC
TRBV7-9	TRBJ2-1	-	TRBD2	CAGSLAGGYNEQFF	TGTGCCGGCTCCTTAGCGGGAGGCTACAATGAGCAGTTCTTC
TRBV11-3	TRBJ2-1	-	-	CASSPDGNEQFF	TGTGCCAGCAGCCCAGATGGCAATGAGCAGTTCTTC
TRBV7-8	TRBJ2-1	-	TRBD2	CASSIGEAGTGNEQFF	TGTGCCAGCAGCATAGGGGAAGCGGGAACTGGCAATGAGCAGTTCTTC
TRBV2	TRBJ1-5	-	TRBD1	CASTGQGNQPQHF	TGTGCCAGTACCGGACAGGGCAATCAGCCCCAGCATTTT
TRBV7-2	TRBJ1-2	-	-	CASSLWQGNGYTF	TGTGCCAGCAGCTTATGGCAGGGGAATGGCTACACCTTC
TRBV11-2	TRBJ2-7	-	TRBD2	CASSLAGSGTAYEQYF	TGTGCCAGCAGCTTGGCGGGGAGCGGGACCGCCTACGAGCAGTACTTC
TRBV29-1	TRBJ1-2	-	-	CSVARVGFYGYTF	TGCAGCGTTGCGAGGGTAGGGTTCTATGGCTACACCTTC
TRBV18	TRBJ1-4	-	TRBD1	CASSPRDRGRSNEKLFF	TGTGCCAGCTCACCACGGGACAGGGGGCGATCTAATGAAAAACTGTTTTTT
TRBV10-3	TRBJ1-3	-	-	CAIRSRASSGNTIYF	TGTGCCATCAGAAGTAGGGCCTCCTCTGGAAACACCATATATTTT
TRBV10-3	TRBJ1-3	once	-	CAIRMGGNTIYF	TGTGCCATCAGGATGGGTGGAAACACCATATATTTT
TRBV9	TRBJ2-6	-	TRBD1	CASSANRGTNVLTF	TGTGCCAGCAGCGCCAACAGGGGGACCAACGTCCTGACTTTC
TRBV28	TRBJ2-3	-	-	CASSLAQTLTDTQYF	TGTGCCAGCAGTTTGGCCCAGACCCTTACAGATACGCAGTATTTT
TRBV9	TRBJ2-7	-	TRBD1	CASSTGDSNYEQYF	TGTGCCAGCAGCACAGGGGACAGCAACTACGAGCAGTACTTC
TRBV6-1	TRBJ1-2	-	-	CASSERLEWPYGYTF	TGTGCCAGCAGTGAAAGGCTTGAGTGGCCCTATGGCTACACCTTC
TRBV27	TRBJ2-1	-	-	CASSYQGPYNEQFF	TGTGCCAGCAGTTACCAAGGCCCCTACAATGAGCAGTTCTTC